This T cell receptor (beta chain) was profiled in a study of molecular identifiers for immune sequencing clone quantification. Previously described methods and listed TCR primers produced bulk TCR libraries. TCRdb re-called the PCR reads with MiXCR, one entry per CDR3 protein. The data contain hundreds of thousands of distinct CDR3 sequences, about a fifth of them singletons. Only a few counts were recorded for this clonotype. Germline V gives CDR1 GTSNPN, CDR2 SVGIG (reference sequence). This CDR3 region has 14 residues. Trimming took 0 bases from V and 0 from J, leaving 9 bases between them. This receptor was obtained from a human donor in good health. Some libraries in this study had Jurkat cell RNA spiked in. The chain combines TRBV30 with TRBJ2-7; perhaps TRBD1 as D (6 bases). The sequenced sample consisted of naive CD8+ T cells from blood, with Jurkat cell RNA spiked in. Described subset: FACS-sorted CD8+CD4-CCR7+CD45RA+ naive T cells. CDR3 bases: TGTGCCTGGAGTGTCCAGGACAGCTCCTACGAGCAGTACTTC. Translating it yields CAWSVQDSSYEQYF.